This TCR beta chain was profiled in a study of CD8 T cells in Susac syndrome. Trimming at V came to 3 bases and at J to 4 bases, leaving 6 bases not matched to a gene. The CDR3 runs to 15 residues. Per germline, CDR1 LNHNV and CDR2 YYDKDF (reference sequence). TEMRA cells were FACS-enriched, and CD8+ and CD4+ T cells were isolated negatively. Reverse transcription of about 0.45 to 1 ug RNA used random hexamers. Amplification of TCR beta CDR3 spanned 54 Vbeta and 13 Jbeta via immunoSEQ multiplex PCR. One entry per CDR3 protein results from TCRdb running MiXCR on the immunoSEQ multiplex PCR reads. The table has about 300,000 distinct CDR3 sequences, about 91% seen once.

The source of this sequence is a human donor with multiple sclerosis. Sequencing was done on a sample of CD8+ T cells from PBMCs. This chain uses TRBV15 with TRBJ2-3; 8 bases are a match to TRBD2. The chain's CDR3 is CATSRDSGAADTQYF. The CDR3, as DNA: TGTGCCACCAGCAGGGATAGCGGGGCCGCAGATACGCAGTATTTT.